This T cell receptor (beta chain) was observed in a study of T cell responses to AZD1222 COVID-19 vaccine. Study details: Timing groups of about 4 and about 12 weeks for second doses were pooled.

Overall study results and limits: The donors showed a predominance of white British ancestry and of females, with possible underestimation of clonal diversity. Per reports, nearly half of all spike-specific TCRs target regions that are unmutated in variants.

Some clones are missing from TCRdb's copy, which holds only in-frame ones; the method was immunoSEQ multiplex PCR. Among 65,000 to 85,000 clones, 88% were seen once, and the ten largest hold around 9.9%. Worth noting for this clone: Its antigen is still unknown.

V was trimmed by 8 bases and J by 4 bases, leaving 20 bases between them. The CDR3 consists of 15 residues. Germline-derived CDR1 and CDR2 are ENHRY and SYGVKD. The chain carries TRBV10-3 and TRBJ1-2; D gene unclear. Here the sequenced sample was peripheral blood, taken on day 0 of AZD1222 vaccination. This TCR was sampled from an adult in good health. CDR3 sequence reads: CAIGEKGSTFYGYTF. The CDR3 DNA follows: TGTGCCATCGGCGAAAAAGGATCGACATTCTATGGCTACACCTTC.